The 5 T cell receptor beta chains reported below all come from one sample, sequenced in a study of cytomegalovirus exposure and HLA in healthy donors. PCR employed 60 Vbeta and 13 Jbeta primers. Repertoires were generated with immunoSEQ multiplex PCR, while TCRdb's copy carries only in-frame clones and drops some. This sample has some 210,000 clones, with over 75% found just once. Sequencing input: PBMCs. These TCRs come from a woman aged 45-65 years in good health and CMV-seropositive.

The V and J genes are TRBV19 and TRBJ2-7, with TRBD1 matching over 9 bases. This CDR3 spans 15 amino acids. CDR1 and CDR2 from the germline V gene are LNHDA and SQIVND (reference sequence). With 3 bases clipped from V and 6 bases from J, the junction kept 9 bases outside the gene matches. In DNA, the CDR3 is TGTGCCAGTAGTATGGTAGGGACAGGGACAATCGAGCAGTACTTC. Its protein product is CASSMVGTGTIEQYF.

The chain employs TRBV4-2 and TRBJ1-6; TRBD1 aligns across 10 bases. CDR1 is LGHNA, CDR2 YNFKEQ, per germline. The CDR3 totals 14 residues. V gave up 5 bases and J gave up 9 bases; unmatched junction bases: 4. The CDR3 sequence: CASSSRTGGSPLHF. CDR3 nucleotide sequence: TGTGCCAGCAGCTCCCGGACAGGGGGTTCACCCCTCCACTTT.

Turning to this clone: Germline is not matched at one junction end, which may reflect a read error. V usage is TRBV7-9 and J usage is TRBJ1-2; D may be TRBD1 (6 bases). Germline V gene sequence: CDR1 SEHNR, CDR2 FQNEAQ (reference sequence). This CDR3 region has 13 residues. CDR3 sequence: CSSSLAAGDGYTF. The CDR3 coding sequence is TGTTCCAGCAGCTTAGCCGCAGGGGATGGCTACACCTTC. The full variable domain, in which reference TRBV7-9 and TRBJ1-2 provide the parts outside the CDR3, is DTGVSQNPRHKITKRGQNVTFRCDPISEHNRLYWYRQTLGQGPEFLTYFQNEAQLEKSRLLSDRFSAERPKGSFSTLEIQRTEQGDSAMYLCSSSLAAGDGYTFGSGTRLTVV.

The chain uses TRBV15 and TRBJ1-6, with D perhaps TRBD1 (5 bases). V was cut by 3 bases and J by 5 bases, with 11 bases left in between. This CDR3 is built from 15 residues. Germline V gene lookup returns CDR1 LNHNV and CDR2 YYDKDF (reference sequence). The CDR3 sequence: CATSSRGSNNSPLHF. The CDR3 DNA reads TGTGCCACCAGCAGTCGGGGGTCAAATAATTCACCCCTCCACTTT.

This chain links TRBV6-6 with TRBJ2-5, with 9 bases aligning to TRBD1. The CDR3 length is 15 residues. Germline-derived CDR1 and CDR2 are MNHNY and SVGAGI (reference sequence). Unmatched junction bases numbered 8, after V lost 4 bases and J lost 5 bases. This CDR3 is CASSSPGQGGETQYF. DNA of the CDR3: TGTGCCAGCAGTTCCCCGGGACAGGGTGGTGAGACCCAGTACTTC.